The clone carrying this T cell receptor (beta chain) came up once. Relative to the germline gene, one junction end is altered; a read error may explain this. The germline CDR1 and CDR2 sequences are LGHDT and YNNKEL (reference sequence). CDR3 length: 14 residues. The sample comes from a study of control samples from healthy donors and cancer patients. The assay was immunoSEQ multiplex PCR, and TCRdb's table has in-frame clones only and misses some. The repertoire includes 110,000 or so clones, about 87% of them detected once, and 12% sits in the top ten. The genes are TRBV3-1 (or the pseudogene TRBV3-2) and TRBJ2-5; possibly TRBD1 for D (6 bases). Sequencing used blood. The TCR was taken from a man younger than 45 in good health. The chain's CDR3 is CASSLWDTQGTQYF. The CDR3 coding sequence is TGTGCCAGCAGCCTTTGGGACACACAAGGGACCCAGTACTTC.